Shown below are 7 T cell receptor beta chains from a single sample sequenced in a study of blood T cell repertoires in COVID-19. The protocol was immunoSEQ multiplex PCR, while the TCRdb copy is restricted to in-frame clones and leaves out a portion. The table lists 250,000 to 300,000 clones, almost 85% of them singletons. What was sequenced was peripheral blood. The receptors were gathered from a man aged 45-60 years with active or convalescent COVID-19.

This chain uses TRBV12-5 with TRBJ2-2, with D perhaps TRBD2 (5 bases). Germline V gives CDR1 LGHNT, CDR2 FRNRAP. This CDR3 is built from 14 residues. Deletions cut 2 bases from V and 4 bases from J, with 8 bases between. This CDR3 reads CASGLKRGTGELFF. CDR3 in DNA: TGTGCTAGTGGTTTGAAACGGGGCACCGGGGAGCTGTTTTTT. Full variable domain (outside the CDR3, taken from reference TRBV12-5 and TRBJ2-2): DARVTQTPRHKVTEMGQEVTMRCQPILGHNTVFWYRQTMMQGLELLAYFRNRAPLDDSGMPKDRFSAEMPDATLATLKIQPSEPRDSAVYFCASGLKRGTGELFFGEGSRLTVL.

This chain uses TRBV6-2 or TRBV6-3 with TRBJ2-7, with 14 bases that match TRBD2. The junction had 8 bases not matched to a gene; V was cut back by 5 bases and J by 2 bases. CDR1 is MNHEY, CDR2 SVGEGT, per germline. The CDR3 is made up of 17 amino acids. The CDR3 DNA reads as TGTGCCAGCAGTCACGGGACTAGCGGGAGTGCCACCTACGAGCAGTACTTC. It is translated as CASSHGTSGSATYEQYF.

This sequence joins TRBV14 and TRBJ1-1; 9 bases agree with TRBD1. The CDR3 covers 16 residues. From germline, CDR1 is SGHDN and CDR2 FVKESK. The ends lost 4 bases at V and 1 base at J; junction bases unmatched: 7. CDR3 amino acids: CASSRHRDRANTEAFF. CDR3 bases: TGTGCCAGCAGCCGCCACCGGGACAGGGCGAACACTGAAGCTTTCTTT.

The rearrangement uses TRBV7-9 and TRBJ1-1; TRBD1 matches 12 bases. Germline-derived CDR1 and CDR2 are SEHNR and FQNEAQ (reference sequence). CDR3 size: 17 residues. After removal of 2 bases from V and 1 base from J, the junction contained 5 bases not matched to a gene. The CDR3 DNA follows: TGTGCCAGCAGCTTACGTGGGACAGGGGGCGCGAACACTGAAGCTTTCTTT. It encodes CASSLRGTGGANTEAFF.

The chain carries TRBV2 and TRBJ2-3; tentatively, D is TRBD1 (5 bases). Germline values: CDR1 SNHLY, CDR2 FYNNEI. V shed 7 bases and J shed 1 base, with 15 bases lying between them. CDR3 length: 15 amino acids. The CDR3 protein is CASIGALGGTDTQYF. CDR3 in DNA: TGTGCCAGCATCGGAGCCTTAGGGGGCACAGATACGCAGTATTTT.

The chain uses TRBV6-5 and TRBJ2-4; maybe TRBD1 (6 bases). Germline V gene lookup returns CDR1 MNHEY and CDR2 SVGAGI. This CDR3 is 13 amino acids long. Trimming pared 5 bases from V and 6 bases from J, leaving 11 bases between. In DNA, the CDR3 is TGTGCCAGCAGTATACAACAGGGAAACATTCAGTACTTC. Its translation: CASSIQQGNIQYF.

CDR3 coding DNA: TGCGCCAGCAGCCAAGATGCGGCGGAGGGGTCCTACGAGCAGTACTTC. Translation gives CASSQDAAEGSYEQYF. The V and J genes are TRBV4-1 and TRBJ2-7; tentative D call: TRBD2 (6 bases). V was clipped by 0 bases and J by 1 base, with 13 bases between them. The germline V gene has CDR1 MGHRA and CDR2 YSYEKL. This CDR3 has 16 residues.